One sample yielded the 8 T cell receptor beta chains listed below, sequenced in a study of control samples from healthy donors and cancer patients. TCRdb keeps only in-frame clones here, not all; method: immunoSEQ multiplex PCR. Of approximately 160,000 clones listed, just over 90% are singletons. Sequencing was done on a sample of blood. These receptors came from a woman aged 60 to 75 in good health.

DNA for the CDR3: TGCGCCAGCAGTGCAGGACAGGCCAAAATTGCAGATACGCAGTATTTT. Translated, it gives CASSAGQAKIADTQYF. This chain connects TRBV10-1 to TRBJ2-3; 7 bases match TRBD1. Germline V lookup: CDR1 WNHNN, CDR2 SYGVQD (reference sequence). This CDR3 region has 16 residues. J lost 4 bases, V lost 4 bases, and 11 bases had no gene match.

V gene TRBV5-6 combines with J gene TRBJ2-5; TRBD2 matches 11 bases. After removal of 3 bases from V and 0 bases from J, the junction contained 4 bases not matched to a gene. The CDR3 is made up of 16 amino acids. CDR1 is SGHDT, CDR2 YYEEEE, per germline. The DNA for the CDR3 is TGTGCCAGCAGCTCCCTAGCGGGGGGCTACCAAGAGACCCAGTACTTC. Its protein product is CASSSLAGGYQETQYF.

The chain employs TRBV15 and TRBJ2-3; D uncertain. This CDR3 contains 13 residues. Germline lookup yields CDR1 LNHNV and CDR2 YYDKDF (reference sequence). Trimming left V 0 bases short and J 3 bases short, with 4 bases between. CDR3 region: CATSRDHTDTQYF. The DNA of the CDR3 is TGTGCCACCAGCAGAGACCATACAGATACGCAGTATTTT.

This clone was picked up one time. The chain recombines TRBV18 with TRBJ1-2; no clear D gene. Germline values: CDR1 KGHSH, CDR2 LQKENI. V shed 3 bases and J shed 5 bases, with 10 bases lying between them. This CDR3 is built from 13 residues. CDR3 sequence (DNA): TGTGCCAGCTCACCGACCCAGGATTATGGCTACACCTTC. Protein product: CASSPTQDYGYTF.

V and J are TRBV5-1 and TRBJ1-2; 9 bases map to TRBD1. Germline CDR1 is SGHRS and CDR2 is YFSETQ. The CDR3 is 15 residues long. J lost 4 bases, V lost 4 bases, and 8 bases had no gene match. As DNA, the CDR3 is TGCGCCAGCAGCCGAGGACAGGGGCCAGGCTATGGCTACACCTTC. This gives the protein CASSRGQGPGYGYTF.

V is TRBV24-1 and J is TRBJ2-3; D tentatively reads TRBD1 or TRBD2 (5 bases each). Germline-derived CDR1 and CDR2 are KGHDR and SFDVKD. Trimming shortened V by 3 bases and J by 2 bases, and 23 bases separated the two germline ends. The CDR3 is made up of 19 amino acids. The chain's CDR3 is CATSDGKNRLGRNTDTQYF. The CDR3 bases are TGTGCCACCAGTGATGGTAAAAATCGATTGGGACGAAACACAGATACGCAGTATTTT.

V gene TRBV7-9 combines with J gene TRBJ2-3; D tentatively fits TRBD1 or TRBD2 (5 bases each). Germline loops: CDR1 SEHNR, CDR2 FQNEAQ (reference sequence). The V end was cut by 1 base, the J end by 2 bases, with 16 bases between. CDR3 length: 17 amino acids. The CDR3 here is CASSLGVGTPFTDTQYF. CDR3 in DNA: TGTGCCAGCAGCTTAGGGGTCGGGACCCCATTCACAGATACGCAGTATTTT.

CDR3 amino acids: CASSQEGGNNSPLHF. The CDR3 coding sequence is TGTGCCAGCAGCCAAGAAGGGGGAAATAATTCACCCCTCCACTTT. The rearrangement links TRBV3-1 (or the pseudogene TRBV3-2) to TRBJ1-6, with D tentatively TRBD1 (6 bases). Germline CDR1 and CDR2: LGHDT and YNNKEL (reference sequence). The V end was cut by 0 bases, the J end by 5 bases, with 8 bases between. The CDR3 consists of 15 residues.